The T cell receptor (beta chain) under discussion was sequenced for a study of regulatory T cells in long-lasting Graves disease. Study details: Recently diagnosed Graves' patients had received antithyroid drugs for under 3 months. Study-wide results and caveats: With approximately 2,800 shared public clonotypes, persistent patients exceeded new patients, who shared around 970. Study was limited to peripheral blood, excluding thyroid tissue.

Time point reported: newly diagnosed GD, antithyroid drugs for less than 3 months. RNA extracted from PBMCs served as the sequencing template. The CDR3 has 15 amino acids. Trimming removed 6 bases at V and 5 bases at J, with 19 bases between. CDR1 and CDR2 (germline): MDHEN, SYDVKM. TCR beta libraries were built with iRepertoire HTBI primers and Arm-PCR of CDR3 regions. TCRdb processed the multiplex PCR reads anew with MiXCR; each CDR3 protein has one entry. The sample gives roughly 500,000 distinct CDR3 sequences, less than 15% of which show up once; 17% is in the top ten. In its sample, this clonotype was seen a few times. Its matching antigen is unknown. The same sample was also used in a study of T cells in Graves' hyperthyroidism and ophthalmopathy.

The genes are TRBV28 and TRBJ1-2; possible D gene TRBD1, 6 bases. This TCR derives from a woman in her forties or fifties with Graves disease. Specimen: peripheral blood mononuclear cells (PBMCs), collected at new diagnosis, from a patient treated with antithyroid drugs. Written as DNA, the CDR3 is TGTGCCAGCAGCCAGGGGCGGGGGACTGATTATGGCTACACCTTC. It specifies CASSQGRGTDYGYTF.